This TCR beta chain appears in the sequencing data of a study of cytotoxic CD8 clonotypes in ibrutinib-treated CLL (dated by TCRdb to the early 2020s). Turning to the overall study: The cohort was composed of about a dozen relapsed/refractory and fewer than 16 treatment-naive patients; IGHV unmutated status was identified in 17 patients. Partial responses were observed in about 25 patients and complete responses in 2; after a median follow-up of around 68 months, remission was maintained in 15 or so patients and progression was observed in about twelve. The response samples were drawn at a median of around eleven months into treatment, with a range of about 6 to 40 months. Samples averaged around 280,000 productive templates and 90,000 to 100,000 productive rearrangements. Of the 90 or so participants in the trial, about two dozen had longitudinal samples available. Cryopreserved peripheral blood mononuclear cells were obtained prior to treatment, at the time of response, and at either disease progression or sustained remission. All remission and progressive disease samples were collected while patients were still receiving ibrutinib.

For TCR beta library preparation, roughly 2.1 micrograms of genomic DNA was extracted from cryopreserved PBMCs. High-throughput TCR beta sequencing was performed on longitudinal blood samples from CLL patients receiving ibrutinib monotherapy. The patients were enrolled in a single-center, open-label phase 2 trial of ibrutinib monotherapy. The CDR1 and CDR2 encoded by the germline V gene are SGHNT and YENEEA. From the cysteine through the phenylalanine, the CDR3 covers 14 amino acids. Solely the CDR3 DNA is kept, with 42 bases framed from the first base. V is shortened by 2 bases, J by 1 base, and the region joining them spans 7 bases. Study-wide findings and limitations: Baseline clonality exceeded that of age-matched healthy donors and correlated strongly with circulating CD8+ T-cell counts. An increase in clonality was observed at ibrutinib response, with clonality remaining stable during sustained remission and falling back toward baseline at progression. Public clonotypes were rare and either shrank or stayed stable during treatment, and the rise in clonality at ibrutinib response reflected expansion of private clonotypes. Sampling times were not matched between patients in sustained remission and patients whose disease was progressing, and lymph node repertoires were not examined.

This clone came up once. The antigen this receptor binds is unknown. Per-base qualities were not stored, and no clone one base away is much larger. The goal of deep resolution MiSeq sequencing was a depth between 1 in 1 million and 1 in 200,000 T cells, and coverage averaged 10x per clonotype. TCR beta libraries were generated with the immunoSEQ hsTCRB Kit. The original methods were these. The data were analyzed with ImmunoSEQ Analyzer and ImmunoSEQ Data Assistant, and V, D and J gene assignments followed IMGT definitions. Clonality, with values ranging from 0 to 1, was calculated as one minus the normalized Shannon entropy of productive rearrangement frequencies. Public clonotype analysis was restricted to overrepresented clonotypes comprising at least 0.05% of each patient's repertoire. Repertoires from some 14 age-matched healthy donors in immuneACCESS were used as clonality controls. Held by TCRdb, this immuneACCESS table contains in-frame sequences only and omits some clones. Under half of the omission traces to an unresolved V gene where checked; the cause of the rest is unknown. The V and J calls and clone size come from that table; D and trimming were worked out from the DNA. The sample has around 140,000 clones on record, approximately 80% of them singletons. The ten largest clones represent 7.6% of the sample.

The receptor was derived from a human donor with chronic lymphocytic leukemia. This chain is built from TRBV11-3 and TRBJ2-3, and TRBD1 may be the D gene, going by 5 matching bases. Sequencing was performed on PBMCs, taken after 36 months of ibrutinib treatment. CDR3 region: CASSLRGGTDTQYF. The sequence in DNA is TGTGCCAGCAGCTTAAGGGGCGGCACAGATACGCAGTATTTT.